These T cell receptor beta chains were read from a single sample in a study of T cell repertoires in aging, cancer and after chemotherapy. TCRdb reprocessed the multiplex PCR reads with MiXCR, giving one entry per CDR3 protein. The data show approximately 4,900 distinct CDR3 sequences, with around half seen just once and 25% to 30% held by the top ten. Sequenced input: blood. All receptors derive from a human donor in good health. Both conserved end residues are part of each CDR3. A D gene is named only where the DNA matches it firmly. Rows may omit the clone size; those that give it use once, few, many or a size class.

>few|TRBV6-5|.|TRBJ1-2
CASSEDRTTYGYTF
TGTGCCAGCAGTGAAGACAGGACGACCTATGGCTACACCTTC
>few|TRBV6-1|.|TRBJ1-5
CASSEGHYNQPQHF
TGTGCCAGCAGTGAGGGACATTACAATCAGCCCCAGCATTTT
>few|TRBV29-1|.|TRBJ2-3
CSVGTPESTDTQYF
TGCAGCGTCGGGACCCCCGAGAGCACAGATACGCAGTATTTT
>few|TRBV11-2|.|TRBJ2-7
CASRGQGSSYEQYF
TGTGCCAGCAGAGGCCAGGGGAGCTCCTACGAGCAGTACTTC
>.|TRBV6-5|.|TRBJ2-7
CASSYSIGWGPYEQYF
TGTGCCAGCAGTTACTCGATTGGTTGGGGTCCCTACGAGCAGTACTTC
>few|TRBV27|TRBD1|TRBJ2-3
CASRSPGQGADTQYF
TGTGCCAGCAGATCTCCGGGACAGGGGGCAGATACGCAGTATTTT
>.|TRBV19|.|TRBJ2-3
CASRDITDTQYF
TGTGCCAGTCGGGACATCACAGATACGCAGTATTTT
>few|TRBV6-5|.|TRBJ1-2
CASSYRRNYGYTF
TGTGCCAGCAGTTACAGACGGAACTATGGCTACACCTTC
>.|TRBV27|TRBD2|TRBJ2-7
CASSLGRTSGGYEQYF
TGTGCCAGCAGTTTGGGGAGGACTAGCGGGGGCTACGAGCAGTACTTC
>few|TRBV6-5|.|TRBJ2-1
CASSASFEQFF
TGTGCCAGCAGTGCCTCCTTTGAGCAGTTCTTC
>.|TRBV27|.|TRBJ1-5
CASSPQGGVGNQLQHF
TGTGCCAGCAGCCCTCAAGGGGGGGTAGGCAATCAGCTCCAGCATTTT
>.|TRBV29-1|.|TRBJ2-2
CSVVTGAGSNTGELFF
TGCAGCGTTGTAACGGGGGCAGGTTCGAACACCGGGGAGCTGTTTTTT
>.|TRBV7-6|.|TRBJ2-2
CASSRAGAGELFF
TGTGCCAGCAGCCGAGCGGGTGCCGGGGAGCTGTTTTTT
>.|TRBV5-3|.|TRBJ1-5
CARSSGLENQPQHF
TGTGCCAGAAGCTCGGGGCTTGAAAATCAGCCCCAGCATTTT
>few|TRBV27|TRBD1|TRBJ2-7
CASSSQGAGQYF
TGTGCCAGCAGTTCCCAGGGGGCCGGGCAGTACTTC
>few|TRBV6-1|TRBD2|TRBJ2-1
CASSENPGTSNNEQFF
TGTGCCAGCAGTGAGAACCCCGGGACTAGCAACAATGAGCAGTTCTTC
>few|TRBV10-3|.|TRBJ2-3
CAISEAADTQYF
TGTGCCATCAGTGAAGCTGCAGATACGCAGTATTTT
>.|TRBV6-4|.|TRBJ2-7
CASSGVWCEQYF
TGTGCCAGCAGTGGGGTATGGTGCGAGCAGTACTTC